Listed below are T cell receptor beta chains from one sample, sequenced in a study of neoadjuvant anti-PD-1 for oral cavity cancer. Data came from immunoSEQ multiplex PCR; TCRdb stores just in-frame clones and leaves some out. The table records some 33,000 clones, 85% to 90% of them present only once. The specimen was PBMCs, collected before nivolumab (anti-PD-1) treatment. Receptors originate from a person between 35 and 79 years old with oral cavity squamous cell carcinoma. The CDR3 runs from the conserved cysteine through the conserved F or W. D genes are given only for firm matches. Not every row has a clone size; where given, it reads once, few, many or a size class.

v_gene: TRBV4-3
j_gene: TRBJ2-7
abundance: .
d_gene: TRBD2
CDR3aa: CASSLSPPGAGDYEQYF
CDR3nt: TGCGCCAGCAGCCTTTCCCCGCCGGGAGCGGGGGACTACGAGCAGTACTTC

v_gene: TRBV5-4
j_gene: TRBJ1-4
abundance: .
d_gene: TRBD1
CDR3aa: CASSFTRDRGIGETNEKLFF
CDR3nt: TGTGCCAGCAGCTTCACCCGGGACAGGGGTATCGGTGAAACTAATGAAAAACTGTTTTTT

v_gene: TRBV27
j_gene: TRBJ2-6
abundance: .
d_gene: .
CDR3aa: CASSFSSGANVLTF
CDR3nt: TGTGCCAGCAGTTTTTCCTCTGGGGCCAACGTCCTGACTTTC

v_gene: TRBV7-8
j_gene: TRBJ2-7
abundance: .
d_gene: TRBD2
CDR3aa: CASSSGTSNEQYF
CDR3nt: TGTGCCAGCAGCTCCGGGACTAGCAACGAGCAGTACTTC

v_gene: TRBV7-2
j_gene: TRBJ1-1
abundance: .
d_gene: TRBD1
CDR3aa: CASSQKGGGWGTEAFF
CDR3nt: TGTGCCAGCAGCCAGAAAGGAGGGGGCTGGGGCACTGAAGCTTTCTTT

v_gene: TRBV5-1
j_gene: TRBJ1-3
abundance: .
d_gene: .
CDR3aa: CASSLDGGLGSGNTIYF
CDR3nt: TGCGCCAGCAGCTTGGACGGGGGACTCGGGTCTGGAAACACCATATATTTT

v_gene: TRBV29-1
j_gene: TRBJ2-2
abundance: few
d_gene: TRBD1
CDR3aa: CSVRRQGAGELFF
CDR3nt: TGCAGCGTCCGACGACAGGGTGCCGGGGAGCTGTTTTTT

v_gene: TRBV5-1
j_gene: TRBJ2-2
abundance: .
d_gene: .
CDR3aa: CASSLAQTAGAGELFF
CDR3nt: TGCGCCAGCAGCTTGGCCCAAACCGCGGGCGCCGGGGAGCTGTTTTTT

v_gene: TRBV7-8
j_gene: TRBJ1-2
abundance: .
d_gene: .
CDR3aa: CASSLVPSRGAGGYTF
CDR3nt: TGTGCCAGCAGCTTAGTTCCCTCCAGGGGCGCTGGTGGCTACACCTTC

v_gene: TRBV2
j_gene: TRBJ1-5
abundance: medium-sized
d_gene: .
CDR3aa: CASSPGTSNQPQHF
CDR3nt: TGTGCCAGCAGTCCAGGGACTTCTAATCAGCCCCAGCATTTT

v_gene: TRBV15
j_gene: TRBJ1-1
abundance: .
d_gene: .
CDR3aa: CATSSGRNTEAFF
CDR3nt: TGTGCCACCAGTTCAGGGAGGAACACTGAAGCTTTCTTT

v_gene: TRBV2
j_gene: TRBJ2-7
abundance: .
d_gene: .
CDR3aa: CASSEWQGLNYEQYF
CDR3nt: TGTGCCAGCAGTGAGTGGCAGGGTTTAAACTACGAGCAGTACTTC

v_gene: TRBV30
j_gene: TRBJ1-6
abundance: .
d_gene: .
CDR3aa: CAWRTAGNSPLHF
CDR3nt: TGTGCCTGGCGGACCGCGGGTAATTCACCCCTCCACTTT

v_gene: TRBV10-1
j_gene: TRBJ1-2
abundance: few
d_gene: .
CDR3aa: CASSDDRWDGYTF
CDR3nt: TGCGCCAGCAGTGACGACCGGTGGGACGGCTACACCTTC

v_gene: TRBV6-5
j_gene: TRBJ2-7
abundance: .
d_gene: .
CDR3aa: CASRARQLFTYEQYF
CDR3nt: TGTGCCAGCAGGGCAAGACAGCTTTTCACCTACGAGCAGTACTTC

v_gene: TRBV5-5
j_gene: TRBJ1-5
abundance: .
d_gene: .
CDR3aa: CASSLTDGYNQPQHF
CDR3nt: TGTGCCAGCAGCTTGACAGATGGGTACAATCAGCCCCAGCATTTT

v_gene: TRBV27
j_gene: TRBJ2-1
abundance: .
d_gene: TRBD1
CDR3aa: CASSFQGADNEQFF
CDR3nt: TGTGCCAGCAGTTTTCAGGGGGCGGACAATGAGCAGTTCTTC

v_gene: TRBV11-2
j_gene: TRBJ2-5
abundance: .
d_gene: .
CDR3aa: CASSLDSSGETQYF
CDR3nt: TGTGCCAGCAGCTTAGATTCCTCAGGGGAGACCCAGTACTTC

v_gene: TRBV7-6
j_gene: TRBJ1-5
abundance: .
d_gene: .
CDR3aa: CASSLAVGGSNQPQHF
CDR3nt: TGTGCCAGCAGCTTAGCGGTGGGCGGTAGCAATCAGCCCCAGCATTTT

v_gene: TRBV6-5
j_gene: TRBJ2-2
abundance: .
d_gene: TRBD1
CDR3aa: CASSYRDRGTGELFF
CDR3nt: TGTGCCAGCAGTTACCGAGACAGGGGCACCGGGGAGCTGTTTTTT

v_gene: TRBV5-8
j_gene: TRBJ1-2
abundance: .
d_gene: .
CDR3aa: CASSRQNYGYTF
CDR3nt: TGTGCCAGCAGCCGCCAGAACTATGGCTACACCTTC

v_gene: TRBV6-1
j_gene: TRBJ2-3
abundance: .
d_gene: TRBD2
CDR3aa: CASSVRRGSSSTDTQYF
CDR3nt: TGTGCCAGCAGTGTAAGGCGGGGGTCCTCTAGCACAGATACGCAGTATTTT

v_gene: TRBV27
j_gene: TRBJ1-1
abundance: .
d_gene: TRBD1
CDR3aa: CASSPTGTGTYTEAFF
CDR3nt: TGTGCCAGCAGTCCCACCGGGACAGGGACATACACTGAAGCTTTCTTT

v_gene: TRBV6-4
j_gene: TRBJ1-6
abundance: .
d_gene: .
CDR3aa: CASSDDLGGGNSPLHF
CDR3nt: TGTGCCAGCAGTGACGATCTCGGGGGGGGGAATTCACCCCTCCACTTT

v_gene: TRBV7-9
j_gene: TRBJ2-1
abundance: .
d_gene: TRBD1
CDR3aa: CASSLARGQGASYNEQFF
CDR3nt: TGTGCCAGCAGCTTAGCTCGTGGACAGGGGGCGTCCTACAATGAGCAGTTCTTC

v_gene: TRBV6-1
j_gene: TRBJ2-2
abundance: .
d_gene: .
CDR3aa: CASSEVRVNTGELFF
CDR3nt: TGTGCCAGCAGTGAAGTCAGGGTGAACACCGGGGAGCTGTTTTTT

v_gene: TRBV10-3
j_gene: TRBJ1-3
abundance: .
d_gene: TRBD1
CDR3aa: CAVSRGGSGNTIYF
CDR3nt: TGTGCCGTCTCCAGGGGGGGGTCTGGAAACACCATATATTTT

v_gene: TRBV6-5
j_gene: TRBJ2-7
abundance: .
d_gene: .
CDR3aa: CASSFGFGRPADDF
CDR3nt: TGTGCCAGCAGCTTCGGGTTCGGTAGGCCCGCGGATGACTTC

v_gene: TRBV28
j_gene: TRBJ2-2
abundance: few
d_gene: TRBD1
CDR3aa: CASSSYRDRGNTGELFF
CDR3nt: TGTGCCAGCAGTTCCTACCGGGACAGGGGAAACACCGGGGAGCTGTTTTTT

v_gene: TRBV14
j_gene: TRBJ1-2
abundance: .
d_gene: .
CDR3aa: CASSQELDVYTF
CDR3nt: TGTGCCAGCAGCCAAGAGTTGGATGTCTACACCTTC

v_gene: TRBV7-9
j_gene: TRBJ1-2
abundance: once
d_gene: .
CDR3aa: CASSSSATNYGYTF
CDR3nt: TGTGCCAGCAGCTCATCAGCCACTAACTATGGCTACACCTTC

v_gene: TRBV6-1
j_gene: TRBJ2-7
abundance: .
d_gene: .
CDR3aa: CASSSGGYEQYF
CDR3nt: TGTGCCAGCAGTTCAGGAGGTTACGAGCAGTACTTC

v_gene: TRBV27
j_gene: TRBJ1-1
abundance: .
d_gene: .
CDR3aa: CASSLGGLPNTEAFF
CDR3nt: TGTGCCAGCAGTTTAGGGGGGCTCCCGAACACTGAAGCTTTCTTT

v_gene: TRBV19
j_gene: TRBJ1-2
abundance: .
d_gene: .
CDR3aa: CATLQGNAANYGYTF
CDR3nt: TGTGCCACCCTACAGGGTAACGCAGCTAACTATGGCTACACCTTC

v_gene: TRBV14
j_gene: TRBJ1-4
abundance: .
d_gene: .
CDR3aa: CASSQRTSNEKLFF
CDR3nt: TGTGCCAGCAGCCAAAGGACAAGTAATGAAAAACTGTTTTTT

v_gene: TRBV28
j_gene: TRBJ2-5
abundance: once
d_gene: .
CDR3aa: CASSSVKQGLLETQYF
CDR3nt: TGTGCCAGCAGTTCAGTTAAACAGGGCTTGCTAGAGACCCAGTACTTC

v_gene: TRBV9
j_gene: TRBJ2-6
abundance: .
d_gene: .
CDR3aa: CASSVGGSSGANVLTF
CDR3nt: TGTGCCAGCAGCGTAGGTGGGAGCTCTGGGGCCAACGTCCTGACTTTC

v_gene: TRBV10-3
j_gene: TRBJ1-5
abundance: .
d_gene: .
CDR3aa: CAISESMANQPQHF
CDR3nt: TGTGCCATCAGTGAGTCGATGGCTAATCAGCCCCAGCATTTT

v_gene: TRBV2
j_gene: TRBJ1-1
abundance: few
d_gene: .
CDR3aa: CASSPSAVNTEAFF
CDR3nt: TGTGCCAGCAGTCCATCGGCCGTGAACACTGAAGCTTTCTTT

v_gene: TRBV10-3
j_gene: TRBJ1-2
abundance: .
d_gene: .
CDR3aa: CATQSSSGLAGYTF
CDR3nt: TGTGCCACCCAATCCTCATCAGGGCTTGCTGGCTACACCTTC

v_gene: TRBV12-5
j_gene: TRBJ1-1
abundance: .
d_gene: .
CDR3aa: CASGLGGWTEAFF
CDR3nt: TGTGCTAGTGGTTTGGGAGGGTGGACTGAAGCTTTCTTT

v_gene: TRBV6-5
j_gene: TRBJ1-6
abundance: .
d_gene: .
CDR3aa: CASSYSRSSPLHF
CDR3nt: TGTGCCAGCAGTTACAGTCGTAGTTCACCCCTCCACTTT

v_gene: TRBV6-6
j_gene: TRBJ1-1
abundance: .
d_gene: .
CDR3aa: CASSPGLWAFF
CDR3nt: TGTGCCAGCAGTCCAGGGTTGTGGGCTTTCTTT

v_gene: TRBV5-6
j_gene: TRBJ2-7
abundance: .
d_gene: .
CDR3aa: CASSLQGINYEQYF
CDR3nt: TGTGCCAGCAGTTTACAGGGTATTAACTACGAGCAGTACTTC

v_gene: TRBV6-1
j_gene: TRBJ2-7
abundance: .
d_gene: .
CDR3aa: CASSVVKGYEQYF
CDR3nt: TGTGCCAGCAGTGTTGTGAAGGGCTACGAGCAGTACTTC

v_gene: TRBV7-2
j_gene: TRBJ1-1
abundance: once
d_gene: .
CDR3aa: CASSLVATGNTEAFF
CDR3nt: TGTGCCAGCAGCTTAGTGGCGACAGGGAACACTGAAGCTTTCTTT

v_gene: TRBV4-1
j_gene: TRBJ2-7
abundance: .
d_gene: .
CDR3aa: CASSQELGRYEQYF
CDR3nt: TGCGCCAGCAGCCAAGAGTTAGGGCGCTACGAGCAGTACTTC

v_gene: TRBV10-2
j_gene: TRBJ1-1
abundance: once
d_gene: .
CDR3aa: CASSERGGTEAFF
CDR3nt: TGCGCCAGCAGTGAACGTGGGGGCACTGAAGCTTTCTTT

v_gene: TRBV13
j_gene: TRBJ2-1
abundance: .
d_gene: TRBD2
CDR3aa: CASSWPPGGNEQFF
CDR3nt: TGTGCCAGCAGCTGGCCCCCGGGGGGCAATGAGCAGTTCTTC

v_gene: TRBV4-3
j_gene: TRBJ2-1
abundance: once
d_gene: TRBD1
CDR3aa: CASSQRQGGNEQFF
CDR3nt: TGCGCCAGCAGCCAACGACAGGGGGGGAATGAGCAGTTCTTC

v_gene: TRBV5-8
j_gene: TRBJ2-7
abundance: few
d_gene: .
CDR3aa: CASSPGTRRKGAYEQYF
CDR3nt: TGTGCCAGCAGCCCCGGGACCCGCAGAAAAGGGGCCTACGAGCAGTACTTC

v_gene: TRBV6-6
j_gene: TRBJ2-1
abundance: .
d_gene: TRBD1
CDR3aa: CATFPTGAYNEQFF
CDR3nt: TGTGCTACCTTCCCGACAGGGGCGTACAATGAGCAGTTCTTC